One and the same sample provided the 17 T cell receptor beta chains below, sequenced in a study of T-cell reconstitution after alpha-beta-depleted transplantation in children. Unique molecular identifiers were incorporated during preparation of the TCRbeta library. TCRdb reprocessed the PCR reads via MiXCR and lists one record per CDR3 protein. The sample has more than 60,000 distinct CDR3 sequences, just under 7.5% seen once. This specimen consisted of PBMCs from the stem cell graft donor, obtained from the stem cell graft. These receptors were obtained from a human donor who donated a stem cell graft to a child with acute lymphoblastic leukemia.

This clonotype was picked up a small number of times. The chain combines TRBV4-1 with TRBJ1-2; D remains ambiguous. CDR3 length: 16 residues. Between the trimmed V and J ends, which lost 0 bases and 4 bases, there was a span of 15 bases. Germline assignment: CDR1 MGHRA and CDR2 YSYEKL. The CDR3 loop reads CASSQDINRNFYGYTF. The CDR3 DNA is TGCGCCAGCAGCCAAGATATCAACAGAAACTTCTATGGCTACACCTTC.

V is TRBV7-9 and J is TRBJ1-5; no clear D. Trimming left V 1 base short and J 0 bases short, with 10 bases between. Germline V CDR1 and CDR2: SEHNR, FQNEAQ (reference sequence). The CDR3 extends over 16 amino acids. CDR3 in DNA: TGTGCCAGCAGCTTAGGTGGCGGATATAGCAATCAGCCCCAGCATTTT. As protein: CASSLGGGYSNQPQHF.

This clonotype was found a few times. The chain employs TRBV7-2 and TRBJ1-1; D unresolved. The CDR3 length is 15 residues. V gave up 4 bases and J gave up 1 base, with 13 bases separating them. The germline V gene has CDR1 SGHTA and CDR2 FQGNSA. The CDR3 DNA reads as TGTGCCAGCAGCTCGGATTCTCTTGGGAACACTGAAGCTTTCTTT. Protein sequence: CASSSDSLGNTEAFF.

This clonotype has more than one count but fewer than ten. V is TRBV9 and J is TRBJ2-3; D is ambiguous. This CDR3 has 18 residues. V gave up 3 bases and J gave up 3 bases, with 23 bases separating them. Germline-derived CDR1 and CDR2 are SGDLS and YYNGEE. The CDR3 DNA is TGTGCCAGCAGCGCTCCCTCCGGCCAGATCAAGCTAACAGATACGCAGTATTTT. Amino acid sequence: CASSAPSGQIKLTDTQYF.

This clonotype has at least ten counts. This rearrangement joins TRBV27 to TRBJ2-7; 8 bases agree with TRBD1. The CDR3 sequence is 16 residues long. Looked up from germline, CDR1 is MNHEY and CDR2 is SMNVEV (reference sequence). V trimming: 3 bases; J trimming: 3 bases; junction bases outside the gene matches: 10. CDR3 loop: CASSFQGAQGLYEQYF. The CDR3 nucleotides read TGTGCCAGCAGTTTCCAGGGGGCGCAGGGTCTCTACGAGCAGTACTTC.

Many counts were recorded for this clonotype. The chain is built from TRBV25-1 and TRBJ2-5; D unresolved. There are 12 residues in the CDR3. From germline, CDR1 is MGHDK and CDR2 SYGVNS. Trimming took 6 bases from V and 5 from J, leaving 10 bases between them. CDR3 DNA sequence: TGTGCCAGCAGCGTTTCCCCCGAGACCCAGTACTTC. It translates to CASSVSPETQYF.

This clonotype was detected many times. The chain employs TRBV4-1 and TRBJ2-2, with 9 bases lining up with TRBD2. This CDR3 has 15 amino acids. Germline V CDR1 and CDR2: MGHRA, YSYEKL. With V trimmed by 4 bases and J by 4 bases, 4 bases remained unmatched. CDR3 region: CASSPLAGATGELFF. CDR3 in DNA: TGCGCCAGCAGCCCCTTAGCGGGAGCCACCGGGGAGCTGTTTTTT.

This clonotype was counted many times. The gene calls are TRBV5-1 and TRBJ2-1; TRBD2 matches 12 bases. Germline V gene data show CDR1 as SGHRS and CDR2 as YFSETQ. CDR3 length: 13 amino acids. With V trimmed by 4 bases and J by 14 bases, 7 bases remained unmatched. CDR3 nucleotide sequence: TGCGCCAGCAGCATCGGACTAGCGGGGCACGAGTTCTTC. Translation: CASSIGLAGHEFF.

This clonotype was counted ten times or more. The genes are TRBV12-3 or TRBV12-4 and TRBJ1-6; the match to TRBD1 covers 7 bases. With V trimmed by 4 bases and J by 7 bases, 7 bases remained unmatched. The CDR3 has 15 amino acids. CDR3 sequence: CASSSPTGLNSPLHF. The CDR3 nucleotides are TGTGCCAGCAGTTCCCCGACAGGGTTAAATTCACCCCTCCACTTT.

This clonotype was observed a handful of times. The CDR3 here is CASSLALTSPGGETQYF. CDR3 nucleotide sequence: TGTGCCAGCAGCTTAGCCTTGACTAGCCCAGGGGGGGAGACCCAGTACTTC. The chain combines TRBV7-3 with TRBJ2-5; D might be TRBD1 or TRBD2, each matching 7 bases. This CDR3 is built from 17 residues. V lost 2 bases, J lost 5 bases, and 21 bases lay in between. Germline V gene sequence: CDR1 SGHTA, CDR2 FQGTGA.

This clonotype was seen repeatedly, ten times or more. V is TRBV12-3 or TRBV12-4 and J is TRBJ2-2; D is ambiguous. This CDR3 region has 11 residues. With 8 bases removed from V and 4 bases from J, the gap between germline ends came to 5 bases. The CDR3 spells CASGSTGELFF. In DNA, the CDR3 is TGTGCCAGCGGTTCCACCGGGGAGCTGTTTTTT.

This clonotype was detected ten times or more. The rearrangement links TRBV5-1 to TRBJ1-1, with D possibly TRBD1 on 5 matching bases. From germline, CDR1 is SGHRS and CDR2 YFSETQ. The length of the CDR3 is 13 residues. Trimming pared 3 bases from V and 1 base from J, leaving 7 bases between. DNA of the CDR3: TGCGCCAGCAGCTGGCAGGGGAACACTGAAGCTTTCTTT. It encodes CASSWQGNTEAFF.

The CDR3 sequence is CASSPGLGGGGTQYF. The CDR3 nucleotides read TGTGCCAGCAGCCCGGGGTTAGGGGGCGGGGGCACGCAGTATTTT. The rearrangement joins TRBV11-2 to TRBJ2-3; D may match TRBD1 or TRBD2 (7 bases each). The CDR3 runs 15 residues. V lost 5 bases, J lost 9 bases, and 21 bases lay in between. CDR1 is SGHAT, CDR2 FQNNGV, per germline.

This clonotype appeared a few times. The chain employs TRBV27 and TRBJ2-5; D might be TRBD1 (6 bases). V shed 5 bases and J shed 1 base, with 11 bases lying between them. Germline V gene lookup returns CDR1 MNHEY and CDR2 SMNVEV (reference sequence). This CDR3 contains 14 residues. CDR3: CASSPGTFQETQYF. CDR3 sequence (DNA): TGTGCCAGCAGTCCCGGGACATTCCAAGAGACCCAGTACTTC.

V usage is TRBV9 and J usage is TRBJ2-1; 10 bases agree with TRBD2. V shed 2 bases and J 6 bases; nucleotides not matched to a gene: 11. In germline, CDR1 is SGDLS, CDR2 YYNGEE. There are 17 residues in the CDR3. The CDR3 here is CASSVGGAGGLGNEQFF. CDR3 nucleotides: TGTGCCAGCAGCGTTGGGGGAGCGGGGGGGTTGGGCAATGAGCAGTTCTTC.

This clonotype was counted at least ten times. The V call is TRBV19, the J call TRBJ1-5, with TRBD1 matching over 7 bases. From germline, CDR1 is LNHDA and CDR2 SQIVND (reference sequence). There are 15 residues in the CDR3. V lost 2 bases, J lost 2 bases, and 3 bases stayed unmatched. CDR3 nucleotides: TGTGCCAGTAGTATATCCAGGGGGGGCAATCAGCCCCAGCATTTT. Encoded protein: CASSISRGGNQPQHF.

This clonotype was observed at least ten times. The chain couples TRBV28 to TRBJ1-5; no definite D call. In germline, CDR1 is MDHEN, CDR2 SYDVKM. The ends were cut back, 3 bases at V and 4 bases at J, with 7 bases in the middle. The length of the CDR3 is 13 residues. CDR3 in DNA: TGTGCCAGCAGTTTTAATAGTAATCAGCCCCAGCATTTT. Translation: CASSFNSNQPQHF.